The T cell receptor beta chain described here comes from a study of identical twins. This clonotype showed up many times. The antigen remains unidentified. Broader study findings: With abundant cord blood beta clonotypes, insertions were fewer; memory repertoires showed no such pattern.

Template switching added a universal primer site, and cDNA bore unique molecular identifiers. From the 5' RACE reads, TCRdb called clonotypes with MiXCR, one entry per CDR3 protein. The sample has hundreds of thousands of distinct CDR3 sequences, about 20% seen once; the top ten hold 4% to 5.5%. Looked up from germline, CDR1 is SGDLS and CDR2 is YYNGEE. Trimming took off 4 bases at V and 2 bases at J, with 13 bases between the two ends. The CDR3 is made up of 15 amino acids. This sample also belongs to another study, concerning T cells expressing NK-cell markers. Per that paper: Repertoires of TCR beta were obtained from T cells sorted as CD3+CD56+NKG2C+, CD3+CD56+NKG2C- and CD3+CD56-NKG2C+.

The rearrangement links TRBV9 to TRBJ1-5, with no clear D. The origin of this receptor is a woman aged 18 to 35 in good health. Sequencing was carried out using PBMCs. CDR3 region: CASSSFPGGNQPQHF. CDR3 nucleotides: TGTGCCAGCAGCTCGTTCCCTGGGGGCAATCAGCCCCAGCATTTT.